Reported below is one T cell receptor beta chain. This sample is part of a study of blood T cell repertoires in COVID-19. The table came from immunoSEQ multiplex PCR; TCRdb's copy has only in-frame clones and leaves some out. The profile shows 310,000 or so clones, about 89% of them singletons. The junction had 9 bases not matched to a gene; V was cut back by 6 bases and J by 4 bases. CDR1 and CDR2 from the germline V gene are MNHEY and SMNVEV (reference sequence). The CDR3 has 15 residues. The sample consisted of PBMCs or T cells enriched from blood (not recorded which). The chain couples TRBV27 to TRBJ1-5; TRBD1 matches 7 bases. This TCR was recovered from a woman aged 40-49 years who had recovered from COVID-19. Here the CDR3 DNA reads TGTGCCAGCAGGCCCCAAGACAGGGCTAATCAGCCCCAGCATTTT. Translating it yields CASRPQDRANQPQHF.